This T cell receptor beta chain was documented in a study of PD-L1 blockade in urothelial cancer. Across the whole study: Analysis of blood occurred 3 weeks (second dose) and 6 weeks after treatment start. When blood samples were assessed, the median T cell count was 141,255.

Time point defined: pretreatment peripheral blood. PCRs were each spiked with synthetic TCR analog templates. Profiled with immunoSEQ multiplex PCR; TCRdb holds only in-frame clones, not every one. Among approximately 90,000 clones listed, roughly 84% were seen once. From germline, CDR1 is MDHEN and CDR2 SYDVKM. V gave up 6 bases and J gave up 0 bases; unmatched junction bases: 5. The CDR3 has 15 amino acids. The sample in question was PBMCs, obtained around atezolizumab (anti-PD-L1) treatment. The V call is TRBV28, the J call TRBJ1-3; 7 nucleotides line up with TRBD1. This clonotype was obtained from a man aged 60 to 75 with urothelial cancer. CDR3 residues: CASRGAGGSGNTIYF. In DNA, the CDR3 is TGTGCCAGCAGGGGGGCAGGGGGCTCTGGAAACACCATATATTTT.